One T cell receptor beta chain is described in this entry. Assay: immunoSEQ multiplex PCR; the TCRdb copy retains only in-frame clones and omits some. The sample yields about 27,000 clones, around 80% seen once. The sample is drawn from a study of PD-1 blockade in classical Hodgkin lymphoma. Patients all relapsed after autologous stem cell transplantation, and there was variation in brentuximab vedotin exposure. Purification of CD4+ T cells from thawed PBMCs was achieved by magnetic negative selection. Germline CDR1 is DFQATT and CDR2 is SNEGSKA (reference sequence). CDR3 length equals 11 residues. With 0 bases removed from V and 3 bases from J, the gap between germline ends came to 3 bases.

The sequences come from CD4+ T cells from blood, collected at baseline. V is TRBV20-1 and J is TRBJ2-7; D is unclear. The clonotype comes from a human donor with classical Hodgkin lymphoma. The chain's CDR3 is CSARDNYEQYF. The CDR3 coding sequence is TGCAGTGCTAGAGATAACTACGAGCAGTACTTC.